This TCR beta chain was identified in a study of T cells in Graves' hyperthyroidism and ophthalmopathy (dated by TCRdb to between 2017 and 2020). Regarding the research as a whole: Peripheral blood samples were taken at the time of initial diagnosis, prior to any treatment. To identify TCR V-J signatures that set the groups apart, the researchers used a discovery cohort of 90 to 100 patients, made up of about 44 with Graves' ophthalmopathy and some 56 with stable Graves' hyperthyroidism. In several Graves' hyperthyroidism patients, the study also compared T-cell repertoires from thyroid tissue with T-cell repertoires from blood. TCR Vbeta CDR3 sequencing of 135 peripheral blood samples (43 ophthalmopathy, 75 hyperthyroidism and approximately 17 progressor patients) is reported in the paper. Prospective prediction of ophthalmopathy was tested in an independent validation cohort consisting of 18 to 20 hyperthyroidism patients and 15 to 17 patients who later progressed to ophthalmopathy. Following sampling, methimazole starting at 30 mg daily was given to hyperthyroidism patients, and high-dose intravenous methylprednisolone was given to ophthalmopathy patients. For training and testing, the roughly 93 patients in the discovery cohort were randomly divided in a 7:3 ratio.

In regard to this clonotype: It lacks a known antigen. No much larger clonotype is one base removed from it; base qualities were not supplied.

The study at large found these results: In validation, the model predicted progression to ophthalmopathy a median of approximately 6.6 months before onset, with over 55% sensitivity and more than 72% specificity. No statistical method was used to fix the sample size in advance, and group allocation was not hidden from the investigators. Blood samples also contained most of the expanded thyroid clonotypes (frequency above 0.001), which suggests that blood repertoires may reflect thyroid immune responses. Ophthalmopathy was separated from stable hyperthyroidism by a 13 V-J signature model, with just over 85% sensitivity and about 84% specificity obtained in cross-validation and 80%/75% obtained in testing.

Hyperthyroidism patients were newly diagnosed, had a disease duration of under 2 months, and were aged 18 to 65 years. The study excluded patients with uncontrolled infections, other autoimmune diseases, pregnancy or lactation. Diagnoses were based on clinical symptoms, serum thyroxine and TRAb, thyroid ultrasound and orbital computed tomography. For progressor patients, blood was drawn at the first diagnosis of hyperthyroidism, before any ophthalmopathy symptoms had appeared. PBMCs were separated from roughly 9.6 ml of fresh peripheral blood using Ficoll-Paque density gradient centrifugation. Patients classed as progressors first received a Graves' hyperthyroidism diagnosis and then went on to develop ophthalmopathy during follow-up. Total RNA was extracted using Trizol reagent, and RNA quality was assessed on an Agilent 2100 Bioanalyzer. The TCR beta CDR3 regions were amplified from the RNA transcripts. A first-round RT-PCR of the TCR CDR3 used the HTBI primer set with the Qiagen OneStep RT-PCR kit. The libraries were constructed in a second round of multiplex PCR and then size-selected and purified. Sequencing of the libraries was done on an Illumina HiSeq2000 using paired-end 100 bp reads. On the study's bioinformatics: SOAPnuke was used to process the raw data, throwing out any read that contained adapters or uncalled bases, had a mean Phred below 15, or lacked an exact constant-primer or identifier match. High-quality paired reads were merged with COPE v1.2.5, and unique nucleotide sequences were defined as clonotypes. MiTCR v1.1 was used to align clonotypes to the IMGT TRBV, TRBD and TRBJ reference segments. Analysis was restricted to V-J combinations with a frequency above 0.0001, which covered roughly 99% of repertoires. A TCS score was defined as the ratio between F50 (clonal expansion) and ExV (chaos), using BLOSUM62-based TCRdist between CDR3 peptides within each V-J. Welch's t-statistics and random forest reduced some 510 V-J features to 13, which were used in a naive Bayes classifier (R e1071). TCRdb redid the processing of the public reads, applying fastp at Q25 and MiXCR, and retained in-frame beta chains. Each entry is one CDR3 protein sequence, shown with its most common DNA and genes. In this record, the V and J calls reflect TCRdb's handling and not the investigators' own analysis. Present in this sample are about 250,000 distinct CDR3 sequences, 13% to 15% of which were seen just once. Under 35% of the sample is in the top ten clones.

The CDR3, from cysteine to phenylalanine, totals 14 residues. Only the CDR3 DNA stays, 42 bases, in frame from base 1. After removal of 6 bases from V and 7 bases from J, the junction retains 8 bases not matched to a gene. Here the chain combines TRBV12-3 or TRBV12-4 and TRBJ2-5; the junction holds 10 bases that match TRBD2. Sequenced: blood. The sequence was obtained from a woman in her 50s with Graves' hyperthyroidism that later progressed to Graves' ophthalmopathy. The bases are TGTGCCAGCAGATCACTAGCGGGGTCGGGGACCCAGTACTTC. This gives the protein CASRSLAGSGTQYF.